A single sample is the source of the 4 T cell receptor beta chains below, sequenced in a study of CDR3 diversity in severe acne. TCRdb reprocessed the PCR reads via MiXCR and lists one record per CDR3 protein. The sample consists of 85,000 to 120,000 distinct CDR3 sequences, 51% of them appearing once. The sample comprised blood. These receptors all come from a male donor with acne.

The chain joins TRBV6-1 to TRBJ2-6, with D hard to call. The CDR3 loop spans 17 amino acids. The V gene lost 3 bases and the J gene lost 0 bases, with 12 bases spanning the gap. From germline, CDR1 is MNHNS and CDR2 SASEGT. The CDR3 reads CASSDDVVFSGANVLTF. The DNA of the CDR3 is TGTGCCAGCAGTGATGACGTAGTATTCTCTGGGGCCAACGTCCTGACTTTC.

This clonotype was detected many times. V gene TRBV7-2 combines with J gene TRBJ2-3; no firm D call. Trimming shortened V by 2 bases and J by 4 bases, and 7 bases separated the two germline ends. CDR3 length: 13 residues. CDR1 is SGHTA, CDR2 FQGNSA, per germline. The DNA for the CDR3 is TGTGCCAGCAGCTTATATGACCCAGATACGCAGTATTTT. Translation: CASSLYDPDTQYF.

This clonotype was detected only a few times. The chain employs TRBV28 and TRBJ1-4; TRBD1 matches 7 bases. CDR3 length equals 15 residues. Germline V CDR1 and CDR2: MDHEN, SYDVKM. V lost 3 bases to trimming and J lost 6 bases; unmatched junction nucleotides: 7. The CDR3 spells CASSFGDREYEKLFF. CDR3 DNA: TGTGCCAGCAGTTTTGGTGACAGGGAATATGAAAAACTGTTTTTT.

This clonotype was found many times. V is TRBV7-9 and J is TRBJ1-4; no clear D gene. V lost 3 bases and J lost 5, with 10 bases in between. This CDR3 has 14 amino acids. In germline, CDR1 is SEHNR, CDR2 FQNEAQ (reference sequence). In nucleotides, the CDR3 is TGTGCCAGCAGCTTTGGCAGCCTAAATGAAAAACTGTTTTTT. It translates to CASSFGSLNEKLFF.